This is a list of T cell receptor beta chains from one sample in a study of blood T cell repertoires in COVID-19. Assay used: immunoSEQ multiplex PCR; TCRdb lists only in-frame clones, some missing. The profile shows 150,000 to 200,000 clones, roughly 73% of them singletons. The source material was peripheral blood. These receptors came from a woman older than 75 with active or convalescent COVID-19. Each CDR3 is given with its conserved first and last residue. Fields, in order: V gene, clone size, CDR3 protein. Not all rows give a size; the values are once, few, many and, for expanded clones, a class.

>TRBV6-1|few
CASSEGSSGSTDTQYF
>TRBV21-1|NA
CASSLDPGQGREQYF
>TRBV6-5|NA
CASRGQAAGEQFF
>TRBV12-3/TRBV12-4|NA
CASSPSVGTEAFF
>TRBV6-4|NA
CASSDSSGGYGYTF
>TRBV18|NA
CASSPQVIDRYNSPLHF
>TRBV4-2|NA
CASSHSGGTDTQYF
>TRBV3-1/TRBV3-2|NA
CASSQEGSSGWSYNEQFF
>TRBV30|once
CAWSGGVWHGYTF
>TRBV5-8|NA
CASSSDRQNSPLHF
>TRBV20-1|once
CSAAGEKLFF
>TRBV19|NA
CASSPTGVLETQYF
>TRBV6-6|NA
CASRKQGEHGNTEAFF
>TRBV5-5|many
CASSLFLSYEQYF
>TRBV28|NA
CASSLGRVTEAFF
>TRBV6-5|NA
CASRSLGQGETGYTF
>TRBV3-1/TRBV3-2|NA
CASSHSGGVDTQYF
>TRBV24-1|NA
CATSVAGEQPQHF
>TRBV3-1/TRBV3-2|NA
CASSQARNTEAFF
>TRBV2|few
CAILNQGPKKYNEQFF
>TRBV6-1|NA
CASSEALLGGGNTEAFF
>TRBV11-2|NA
CASSLGLASYNEQFF
>TRBV7-2|NA
CASSLDPPSGGYTF
>TRBV7-2|NA
CASSPRGAGREKLFF
>TRBV13|few
CASSSFSSGGVSYNEQFF
>TRBV4-1|once
CASSQRAGTSGVNIQYF
>TRBV18|NA
CASSPLNRVIPIANVLTF
>TRBV15|NA
CATSKFPGGYGYTF
>TRBV11-3|NA
CASSIGQGSGELFF
>TRBV30|NA
CAWIRDRGSTYGYTF
>TRBV7-9|NA
CASSLGGGNQPQHF
>TRBV9|few
CASSVTGSSGNTIYF
>TRBV5-1|few
CASSGADFNYGYTF
>TRBV6-5|once
CASSQDRADTEAFF
>TRBV18|NA
CASSPGQGSYEQYF
>TRBV10-3|NA
CAIMGSQGIGYGYTF
>TRBV5-6|NA
CASSLPGQGMYNEQFF
>TRBV29-1|few
CSAATSSGNTIYF
>TRBV18|NA
CASSVGAHGAEAFF
>TRBV5-1|NA
CASSQDRGSNSPLHF
>TRBV7-6|NA
CASSLLSGGGTGELFF
>TRBV10-2|many
CASSESGEVKKYGYTF